Below, 10 T cell receptor beta chains from the same sample are listed, as sequenced in a study of T and B cells in COVID-19 patients. Each TRB amplification used roughly 240-550 ng of genomic DNA from blood. Multiplex PCR with BIOMED2 TRB-A/B primer pools amplified TRB rearrangements. TCRdb itself ran the multiplex PCR reads through MiXCR, one entry per CDR3 protein. The data show 15,000 or so distinct CDR3 sequences, roughly 28% seen once. The material sequenced was blood. These receptors came from a human donor who had recovered from COVID-19.

This clonotype was seen only a few times. The J gene is TRBJ2-7, the V gene TRBV12-3 or TRBV12-4; weak D call: TRBD2 (6 bases). This CDR3 comprises 11 residues. With 6 bases removed from V and 7 bases from J, the gap between germline ends came to 10 bases. The CDR3 protein is CASSPGEEQYF. The CDR3 DNA reads as TGTGCCAGCAGCCCGGGGGAAGAGCAGTACTTC.

About this clonotype itself: This may stem from a read error, because a much larger clone lies one nucleotide away. This rearrangement joins TRBV6-5 to TRBJ1-5, with D perhaps TRBD1 (6 bases). This CDR3 has 14 residues. CDR1 is MNHEY, CDR2 SVGAGI, per germline. CDR3 residues: CASSPYGGNQAQHF. The CDR3 nucleotides read TGTGCCAGCAGCCCTTATGGGGGCAATCAGGCCCAGCATTTT.

This chain connects TRBV11-1 to TRBJ2-1; 9 bases line up with TRBD2. After removal of 1 base from V and 5 bases from J, the junction contained 3 bases not matched to a gene. CDR1 is SGHAT, CDR2 FQDESV, per germline (reference sequence). The CDR3 extends over 15 amino acids. Here the CDR3 DNA reads TGTGCCAGCAGCTTAGGAGCGGGGGGTCACAATGAGCAGTTCTTC. This encodes CASSLGAGGHNEQFF.

This rearrangement joins TRBV5-4 to TRBJ2-5, with D perhaps being TRBD1 or TRBD2 (6 bases each). Trimming pared 4 bases from V and 2 bases from J, leaving 15 bases between. Germline loops: CDR1 SGHNT, CDR2 YYREEE (reference sequence). This CDR3 has 15 amino acids. The CDR3 loop reads CASSPTSGAQETQYF. In nucleotides, the CDR3 is TGTGCCAGCAGCCCTACGTCGGGGGCACAAGAGACCCAGTACTTC.

This clonotype was counted at least ten times. The chain uses TRBV6-5 and TRBJ1-2; 9 bases align to TRBD1. V lost 4 bases, J lost 7 bases, and 7 bases stayed unmatched. The CDR3 covers 14 residues. Germline V CDR1 and CDR2: MNHEY, SVGAGI. The CDR3 protein is CASSSGTGSGGYTF. For the CDR3, the DNA is TGTGCCAGCAGTTCCGGGACAGGGAGCGGTGGCTACACCTTC.

This CDR3 is CASSLSTANSNEKLFF. DNA for the CDR3: TGCGCCAGCAGCCTTTCGACAGCGAACTCTAATGAAAAACTGTTTTTT. The chain carries TRBV4-3 and TRBJ1-4, with D perhaps TRBD1 (5 bases). The CDR3 loop spans 16 amino acids. V lost 4 bases and J 3 bases, leaving 15 bases between the germline ends. Germline V lookup: CDR1 LGHNA, CDR2 YSLEER.

In this sample, this clonotype is medium-sized (0.01 to 0.1%). The rearrangement links TRBV19 to TRBJ2-1, with D perhaps matching TRBD2 (5 bases). The germline CDR1 and CDR2 sequences are LNHDA and SQIVND (reference sequence). The CDR3 has 14 amino acids. The germline V and J ends were trimmed by 1 base and 7 bases, with 11 bases remaining between them. This CDR3 is CASSIGEPKNEQFF. The CDR3 DNA is TGTGCCAGTAGTATAGGGGAGCCTAAGAATGAGCAGTTCTTC.

This clonotype is termed medium-sized. The J gene is TRBJ1-1, the V gene TRBV19, with D maybe TRBD1 (5 bases). The CDR3 sequence is 17 residues long. Trimming took 0 bases from V and 3 from J, leaving 17 bases between them. CDR1 and CDR2 (germline): LNHDA, SQIVND (reference sequence). CDR3 coding DNA: TGTGCCAGTAGTATAGATCGGGGGACGGCCTCTTACACTGAAGCTTTCTTT. This encodes CASSIDRGTASYTEAFF.

On this clonotype itself: Possible read error: a much larger clone is one base away. The gene calls are TRBV5-6 and TRBJ2-1; possibly TRBD2 for D (7 bases). Trimming stripped 2 bases from V and 0 bases from J, with 15 bases between. There are 17 residues in the CDR3. The V gene's germline CDR1 is SGHDT and CDR2 YYEEEE. CDR3 loop: CASSLFAGASSYNEQFF. The DNA of the CDR3 is TGTGCCAGCAGCTTATTTGCGGGGGCAAGCTCCTACAATGAGCAGTTCTTC.

This clonotype was seen at least ten times. J is TRBJ2-3 and V is TRBV5-4; D not resolved. Germline loops: CDR1 SGHNT, CDR2 YYREEE (reference sequence). V was trimmed by 1 base and J by 6 bases, leaving 6 bases between them. CDR3 size: 12 residues. CDR3 sequence reads: CASSLFPDTQYF. The CDR3 coding sequence is TGTGCCAGCAGCTTGTTTCCGGATACGCAGTATTTT.